The 21 T cell receptor beta chains reported below all come from one sample, sequenced in a study of MAIT cells during Salmonella Paratyphi A infection. The time point here: before S. Paratyphi A challenge (baseline). Flow cytometry identified and sorted MAIT cells as Valpha7.2+ CD161+ T cells. These receptors lack a known antigen. Study-level points and caveats: Infection appeared not to change oligoclonal MAIT cell TRBV usage, which favoured TRBV20 and TRBV6.

Via MiXCR, TCRdb re-called the 5' RACE reads, giving one row per CDR3 protein. This sample carries about 1,400 distinct CDR3 sequences, 40% to 65% of them seen once, and the ten largest clones take 30% to 45%. Sequencing used MAIT cells from blood, obtained at the first sampling point of the challenge study. These receptors were taken from a person aged 18 to 69 who was deliberately infected with Salmonella Paratyphi A in a paratyphoid fever challenge study.

The gene calls are TRBV20-1 and TRBJ2-3, with D possibly called TRBD1 or TRBD2 (5 bases each). Between the trimmed V and J ends, which lost 0 bases and 2 bases, there was a span of 15 bases. The CDR3 runs to 16 residues. Germline CDR1 reads DFQATT; CDR2 reads SNEGSKA (reference sequence). The CDR3 nucleotides are TGCAGTGCTAGAGAACTCAGAGAGGGGACCACAGATACGCAGTATTTT. Translation gives CSARELREGTTDTQYF.

This clonotype is categorized as hyperexpanded. The V gene is TRBV4-2, the J gene TRBJ2-1; D gene ambiguous. Trimming removed 4 bases at V and 6 bases at J, with 16 bases between. The CDR3 loop spans 15 amino acids. CDR1 is LGHNA and CDR2 is YNFKEQ in the germline V gene. The CDR3 reads CASSPVGEESNEQFF. CDR3 DNA: TGTGCCAGCAGCCCGGTCGGAGAGGAGTCCAATGAGCAGTTCTTC.

The rearrangement uses TRBV7-3 and TRBJ2-7, with D uncertain. Germline assignment: CDR1 SGHTA and CDR2 FQGTGA. The CDR3 has 12 residues. The CDR3 loop reads CARGRLENEQYF. DNA of the CDR3: TGTGCTAGAGGCAGGCTAGAAAACGAGCAGTACTTC.

This clonotype is medium-sized in the sample. The chain is built from TRBV6-1 and TRBJ1-3; D call uncertain. Germline V lookup: CDR1 MNHNS, CDR2 SASEGT. Trimming left V 1 base short and J 0 bases short, with 7 bases between. This CDR3 comprises 15 residues. The CDR3 DNA reads TGTGCCAGCAGTGAAGAGGACTCCTCTGGAAACACCATATATTTT. Amino acid sequence: CASSEEDSSGNTIYF.

By share, this clonotype ranks as medium-sized (0.01 to 0.1%). A much larger clonotype is one base distant, so this may be a read error. V usage is TRBV6-2 or TRBV6-3 and J usage is TRBJ2-1, with D possibly being TRBD1 (6 bases). This CDR3 has 15 residues. Looked up from germline, CDR1 is MNHEY and CDR2 is SVGEGT. V was trimmed by 6 bases and J by 6 bases, leaving 18 bases between them. CDR3 residues: CASSLGQWEINEQFF. CDR3 DNA sequence: TGTGCCAGCAGCCTAGGACAGTGGGAAATCAATGAGCAGTTCTTC.

In regard to this clonotype: It is likely a read error, because the conserved phenylalanine at the end of the CDR3 is missing. V gene TRBV6-4 combines with J gene TRBJ2-2; D is unclear. The CDR3 contains 14 residues. The V gene's germline CDR1 is MRHNA and CDR2 SNTAGT. CDR3 sequence reads: CAGSEGLETGELFV. CDR3 in DNA: TGTGCCGGCAGTGAAGGGCTAGAAACCGGGGAGCTGTTTGTT.

The gene calls are TRBV6-4 and TRBJ2-1, with TRBD2 matching over 9 bases. Germline loops: CDR1 MRHNA, CDR2 SNTAGT. The CDR3 has 15 amino acids. The junction had 5 bases not matched to a gene; V was cut back by 3 bases and J by 5 bases. This CDR3 reads CASSDTAGGHNEQFF. The CDR3, as DNA: TGTGCCAGCAGTGATACAGCGGGGGGACACAATGAGCAGTTCTTC.

For this clonotype: Because the CDR3 is missing its conserved closing phenylalanine or tryptophan, this is likely a read error. The DNA is left out, because the CDR3 cannot be placed on it with certainty; the CDR3 is given as TCRdb lists it. The chain recombines TRBV20-1 with TRBJ2-1. The length of the CDR3 is 15 amino acids, counting both ends. In germline, CDR1 is DFQATT, CDR2 SNEGSKA (reference sequence). CDR3 region: CSARDVTSAYNEQFG.

Notes on this clonotype: The conserved phenylalanine or tryptophan normally closing the CDR3 is absent here, so this likely arose from a read error. It is unclear where the CDR3 begins or ends on the DNA, so no DNA is shown, and the CDR3 is as TCRdb lists it. The V call is TRBV6-2 or TRBV6-3, the J call TRBJ1-5; the table's D call, TRBD1, was not checked against the DNA. With termini counted, the CDR3 has 14 amino acids. CDR1 is MNHEY and CDR2 is SVGEGT in the germline V gene. CDR3 residues: CASSWDSENQPQQG.

This clonotype was counted many times. This chain joins TRBV29-1 and TRBJ2-7; D unresolved. This CDR3 spans 14 amino acids. V lost 4 bases and J lost 2, with 15 bases in between. CDR1 is SQVTM and CDR2 is ANQGSEA in the germline V gene. CDR3 sequence (DNA): TGCAGCGTTGCACCGACACCTGAAGCCTACGAGCAGTACTTC. Translation: CSVAPTPEAYEQYF.

The rearrangement uses TRBV20-1 and TRBJ1-5; D gene unclear. Germline V lookup: CDR1 DFQATT, CDR2 SNEGSKA (reference sequence). The CDR3 is made up of 15 amino acids. With 0 bases removed from V and 2 bases from J, the gap between germline ends came to 11 bases. CDR3 sequence reads: CSARELEGGNQPQHF. The CDR3 DNA is TGCAGTGCTAGAGAGCTTGAGGGAGGCAATCAGCCCCAGCATTTT.

The V and J genes are TRBV20-1 and TRBJ1-1, with 9 bases identical to TRBD1. Trimming took 1 base from V and 3 from J; bases not matched to a gene: 0. From germline, CDR1 is DFQATT and CDR2 SNEGSKA (reference sequence). CDR3 length: 13 residues. The CDR3 loop is CSARGTGDTEAFF. The CDR3 nucleotides are TGCAGTGCTAGAGGGACAGGGGACACTGAAGCTTTCTTT.

This clonotype was seen at least ten times. The CDR3 loop reads CATSRVPESNQPQHF. The CDR3 DNA sequence: TGTGCCACCAGCAGAGTACCGGAGAGCAATCAGCCCCAGCATTTT. The chain uses TRBV15 and TRBJ1-5, with D unresolved. The V gene's germline CDR1 is LNHNV and CDR2 YYDKDF (reference sequence). The V end was cut by 1 base, the J end by 1 base, with 8 bases between. The CDR3 spans 15 residues.

As concerns this clonotype: One end of the junction varies from germline; a read error may be responsible. The chain couples TRBV24-1 to TRBJ2-1, with 13 bases matching TRBD2. Germline loops: CDR1 KGHDR, CDR2 SFDVKD. The CDR3 is made up of 15 amino acids. The CDR3 sequence: CATSDPGLAGREQFF. The CDR3 DNA reads as TGTGCCACCAGTGATCCGGGACTAGCGGGAAGAGAGCAGTTTTTC.

This clonotype was recorded many times. This may be a read error, as it is one base from a much larger clone. The rearrangement links TRBV20-1 to TRBJ2-1; TRBD2 matches at 8 bases. The CDR3 covers 12 residues. CDR1 and CDR2 from the germline V gene are DFQATT and SNEGSKA (reference sequence). The CDR3 sequence is CCARERENEQFF. The CDR3 DNA sequence: TGCTGTGCTAGAGAGCGGGAGAATGAGCAGTTCTTC.

J is TRBJ2-2 and V is TRBV4-2; D ambiguous. V was cut by 4 bases and J by 11 bases, with 20 bases left in between. Germline V gene lookup returns CDR1 LGHNA and CDR2 YNFKEQ. The CDR3 runs 15 residues. The CDR3 bases are TGTGCCAGCAGCCCGGTCGGAGAGGAGTCCAATGAGCTGTTTTTT. Amino acid sequence: CASSPVGEESNELFF.

This clonotype is large. This chain joins TRBV6-4 and TRBJ2-3, with D possibly TRBD1 on 6 matching bases. The germline V gene has CDR1 MRHNA and CDR2 SNTAGT. Trimming removed 2 bases at V and 2 bases at J, with 11 bases between. The CDR3 has 15 amino acids. This CDR3 reads CASSDHGQPTDTQYF. The CDR3 DNA is TGTGCCAGCAGTGACCATGGACAGCCCACAGATACGCAGTATTTT.

The rearrangement links TRBV15 to TRBJ2-7; no clear D. V was pared by 0 bases and J by 1 base, with 7 bases between. The CDR3 sequence is 14 residues long. Germline CDR1 is LNHNV and CDR2 is YYDKDF (reference sequence). The CDR3 reads CATSRDLESYEQYF. DNA for the CDR3: TGTGCCACCAGCAGAGATCTTGAGTCCTACGAGCAGTACTTC.

This chain connects TRBV6-4 to TRBJ2-6, with 7 bases identical to TRBD2. CDR1 and CDR2 from the germline V gene are MRHNA and SNTAGT. V lost 0 bases, J lost 4 bases, and 12 bases stayed unmatched. CDR3 length: 19 residues. CDR3 loop: CASSDSAGEGGTGANVLTF. CDR3 nucleotides: TGTGCCAGCAGTGACTCTGCGGGAGAGGGCGGTACAGGGGCCAACGTCCTGACTTTC.

This clonotype came up a few times. Since no conserved phenylalanine or tryptophan closes the CDR3, a read error is the likely cause. The DNA is omitted, as the CDR3 cannot be located on it reliably, and the CDR3 follows TCRdb's listing. V is TRBV20-1 and J is TRBJ2-7; the D call in the table, TRBD1, was not verified against the DNA. Counting both end residues, the CDR3 totals 13 amino acids. Germline lookup yields CDR1 DFQATT and CDR2 SNEGSKA (reference sequence). CDR3 region: CSAREKRGREKEG.

The rearrangement joins TRBV7-9 to TRBJ1-2, with 7 positions matching TRBD1. Germline values: CDR1 SEHNR, CDR2 FQNEAQ (reference sequence). This CDR3 has 13 residues. V lost 1 base, J lost 4 bases, and 0 bases stayed unmatched. CDR3 nucleotide sequence: TGTGCCAGCAGCTTAGGGACAGGCTATGGCTACACCTTC. Translated: CASSLGTGYGYTF.